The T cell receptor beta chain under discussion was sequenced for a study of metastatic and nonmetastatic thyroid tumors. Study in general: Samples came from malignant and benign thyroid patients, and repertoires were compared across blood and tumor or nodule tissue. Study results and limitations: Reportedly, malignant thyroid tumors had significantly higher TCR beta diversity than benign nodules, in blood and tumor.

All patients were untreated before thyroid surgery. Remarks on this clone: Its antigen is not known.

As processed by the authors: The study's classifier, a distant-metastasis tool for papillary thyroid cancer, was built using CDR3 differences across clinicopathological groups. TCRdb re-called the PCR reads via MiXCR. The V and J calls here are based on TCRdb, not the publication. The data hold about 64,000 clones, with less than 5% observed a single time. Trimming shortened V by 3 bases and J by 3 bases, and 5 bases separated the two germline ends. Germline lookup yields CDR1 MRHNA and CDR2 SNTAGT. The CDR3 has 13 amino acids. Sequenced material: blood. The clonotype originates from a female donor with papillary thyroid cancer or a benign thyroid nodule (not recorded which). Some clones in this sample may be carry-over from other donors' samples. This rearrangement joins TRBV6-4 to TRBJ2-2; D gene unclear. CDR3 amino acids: CASSETYTGELFF. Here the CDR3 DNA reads TGTGCCAGCAGTGAAACCTACACCGGGGAGCTGTTTTTT.